This is a list of T cell receptor beta chains from one sample in a study of Graves' ophthalmopathy and Graves' hyperthyroidism. TCRdb re-derived calls from the multiplex PCR reads in MiXCR, one entry per CDR3 protein. The sample yields approximately 640,000 distinct CDR3 sequences, over 40% seen once. What was sequenced was peripheral blood. Source of these receptors: an adult man with Graves' ophthalmopathy. The CDR3 runs from the conserved cysteine through the conserved F or W.

J gene | V gene | CDR3 protein
TRBJ1-1 | TRBV29-1 | CSSGGTGNGQNTEAFF
TRBJ2-1 | TRBV29-1 | CSGGGHNEQFF
TRBJ1-4 | TRBV9 | CASSGQGRTNEKLFF
TRBJ2-5 | TRBV19 | CASSGGGAWETQYF
TRBJ1-1 | TRBV20-1 | CRAEQGLGTEAFF
TRBJ1-1 | TRBV12-5 | CASVQTPNTEAFF
TRBJ1-5 | TRBV15 | CATSVTAGGTGNQPQHF
TRBJ2-7 | TRBV6-1 | CAGNRDEQYF
TRBJ1-1 | TRBV7-3 | CASSSWGPGGTEAFF
TRBJ2-7 | TRBV7-9 | CASTLQGSGRGNEQYF
TRBJ1-2 | TRBV3-1 | CASSPFDRDDGYTF
TRBJ1-4 | TRBV2 | CASSEAFQAAREKLFF
TRBJ1-2 | TRBV5-1 | CASSFYRDGNYGYTF
TRBJ1-1 | TRBV5-8 | CASSRRAKGTEAFF
TRBJ1-1 | TRBV7-9 | CASLAREWRTEAFF
TRBJ1-6 | TRBV2 | CASSGQSSYNSPLHF
TRBJ2-5 | TRBV12-3/TRBV12-4 | CASRERGVRETQYF
TRBJ1-5 | TRBV2 | CASDIQGDGSNQPQHF
TRBJ2-7 | TRBV25-1 | CAWSPSGLSEQYF
TRBJ1-1 | TRBV7-9 | CASSRGGVGAFF
TRBJ2-7 | TRBV2 | CASRTGTSAYEQYF
TRBJ2-5 | TRBV7-9 | CASSLGSGAQETQYF
TRBJ1-4 | TRBV7-2 | CASSLGQEKLFF
TRBJ2-1 | TRBV29-1 | CSIETSGVYNEQFF
TRBJ1-2 | TRBV7-2 | CASSLGTAEWGYTF
TRBJ1-6 | TRBV11-2 | CASSLESLRGAVNSPLHF
TRBJ1-6 | TRBV19 | CASSLGQYTPLHF
- | TRBV2 | CASSDAYTSNQPQYF
TRBJ2-2 | TRBV9 | CASSVVADPNTGELFF
TRBJ2-7 | TRBV10-3 | CATVGAADPSYEQYF
TRBJ2-5 | TRBV29-1 | CSVAKDSETQYF
TRBJ2-7 | TRBV29-1 | CSVVQSSYEQYF
TRBJ2-5 | TRBV12-3/TRBV12-4 | CASSLGLVGVETQYF
TRBJ1-2 | TRBV7-8 | CASSLATSGYTF